Only one count was recorded for the clone carrying this T cell receptor (beta chain). Its antigen is as yet unknown. Trimming pared 2 bases from V and 4 bases from J, leaving 12 bases between. Germline V gene data show CDR1 as MNHEY and CDR2 as SVGAGI. The CDR3 runs to 15 residues. This record comes from a study of T cell responses to AZD1222 COVID-19 vaccine. Second doses that came at about 4 or about 12 weeks were put together. Whole-study findings and limits: At 160-218 and 743-854, vaccine-associated CD4 TCRs were dominant, and they spanned spike. Samples come after the peak T cell response, not at day 14.

TCRdb's copy holds only in-frame clones and misses some; the assay was immunoSEQ multiplex PCR. In the table there are around 130,000 clones, around nine tenths of which are singletons. The source was peripheral blood, collected 28 days after the second AZD1222 dose. V gene TRBV6-5 combines with J gene TRBJ1-5; tentative D call: TRBD1 (5 bases). The receptor comes from an adult who received the AZD1222 COVID-19 vaccine. CDR3 sequence (DNA): TGTGCCAGCAGTTACGGCAGGGACGGGAATCAGCCCCAGCATTTT. Its translation: CASSYGRDGNQPQHF.